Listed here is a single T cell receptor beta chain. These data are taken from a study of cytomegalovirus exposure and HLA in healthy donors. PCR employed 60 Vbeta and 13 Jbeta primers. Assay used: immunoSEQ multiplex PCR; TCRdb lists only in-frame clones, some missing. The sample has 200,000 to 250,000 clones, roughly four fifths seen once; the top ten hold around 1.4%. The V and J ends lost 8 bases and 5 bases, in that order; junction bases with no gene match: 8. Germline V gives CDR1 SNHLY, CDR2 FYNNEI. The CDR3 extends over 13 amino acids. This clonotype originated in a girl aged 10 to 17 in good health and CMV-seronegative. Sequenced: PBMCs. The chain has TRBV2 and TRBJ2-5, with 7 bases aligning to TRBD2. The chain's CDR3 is CASPDLGGETQYF. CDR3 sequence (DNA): TGTGCCAGCCCAGATTTGGGGGGGGAGACCCAGTACTTC.